Reported below is one T cell receptor beta chain. Its antigen is currently unknown. Study-level findings and limits: The TCR gene usage of tumor memory CD4+ T cells clustered together with blood and lymph node memory CD4+ cells and with lymph node naive CD4+ cells. The larger cohort examined one V-J beta rearrangement, not whole repertoires.

Germline V gene data show CDR1 as MDHEN and CDR2 as SYDVKM. V was shortened by 6 bases and J by 4 bases, with 13 bases between the two germline ends. The CDR3 spans 14 residues. Memory CD4+ cells were defined as CD4+CD45RO+CD25-. MiXCR, run by TCRdb on the 5' RACE reads, gives a single entry per CDR3 protein. The sample lists roughly 8,600 distinct CDR3 sequences; 52% were seen once. The TCR sequence derives from a female donor with breast cancer. Sequencing was done on a sample of memory CD4+ T cells sorted from a lymph node. The subset is: memory CD4+ T cells, CD4+CD45RO+CD25-. This sequence joins TRBV28 and TRBJ1-3; the D gene is possibly TRBD1 (5 bases). CDR3 region: CASRPPGFGNTIYF. CDR3 coding DNA: TGTGCCAGCAGGCCCCCAGGGTTCGGAAACACCATATATTTT.